The sequence of this T cell receptor beta chain was determined in a study of shared clonotypes between healthy human individuals. The naive CD8 fraction comprised CD45RO-negative cells positively selected for CCR7 and excluded terminally differentiated effector memory CD45RA+ cells. Recent acute infections and vaccinations were absent in the healthy HIV-negative adult donors. In regard to this clone: Its antigen remains unidentified.

There are 16 residues in the CDR3. V was pared by 3 bases and J by 2 bases, with 7 bases of the junction left unmatched. The germline gives CDR1 SGDLS, CDR2 YYNGEE. The method was immunoSEQ multiplex PCR; TCRdb's version includes in-frame clones alone and lacks a portion of them. The sample consists of about 2 million clones, around 96% of them appearing once. Study-wide points: Sharing of clonotypes among donors was expected to vary with sequencing depth.

The receptor comes from a man younger than 35 in good health. The J gene is TRBJ1-4, the V gene TRBV9; 7 nucleotides align to TRBD1. The sample consisted of naive CD8+ T cells sorted from blood. CDR3 in amino acids: CASSAGRRGTNEKLFF. CDR3 sequence (DNA): TGTGCCAGCAGCGCGGGACGCAGGGGGACTAATGAAAAACTGTTTTTT.